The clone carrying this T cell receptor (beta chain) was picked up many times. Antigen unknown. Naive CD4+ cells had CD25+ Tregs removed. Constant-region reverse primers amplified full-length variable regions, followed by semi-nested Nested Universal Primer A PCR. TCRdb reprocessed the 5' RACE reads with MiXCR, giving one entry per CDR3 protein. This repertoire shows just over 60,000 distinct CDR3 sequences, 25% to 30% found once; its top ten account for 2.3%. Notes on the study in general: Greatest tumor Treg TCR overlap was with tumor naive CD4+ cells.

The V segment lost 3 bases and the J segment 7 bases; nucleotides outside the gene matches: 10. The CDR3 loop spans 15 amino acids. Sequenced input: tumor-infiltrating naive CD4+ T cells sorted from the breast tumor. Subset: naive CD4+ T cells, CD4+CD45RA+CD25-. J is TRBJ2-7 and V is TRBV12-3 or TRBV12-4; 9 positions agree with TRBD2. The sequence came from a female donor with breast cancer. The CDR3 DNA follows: TGTGCCAGCAGTTTGGCTAGCGGGATTGAGGGTGAGCAGTACTTC. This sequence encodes CASSLASGIEGEQYF.